The 32 T cell receptor beta chains below all came from one sample that was sequenced in a study of shared clonotypes between healthy human individuals. CD45RO-negative cells were positively selected for CCR7, leaving out terminally differentiated effector memory CD45RA+ cells. TCRdb's copy holds only in-frame clones and misses some; the assay was immunoSEQ multiplex PCR. Of about 2 million clones detected, less than 95% appear once; the ten largest clones hold approximately 1%. Sequencing input: naive CD8+ T cells sorted from blood. All receptors come from a young man in good health.

The CDR3 here is CASSQEPAAVQETQYF. CDR3 bases: TGCGCCAGCAGCCAAGAGCCCGCAGCGGTCCAAGAGACCCAGTACTTC. The gene calls are TRBV4-1 and TRBJ2-5, with D perhaps TRBD2 (5 bases). This CDR3 is 16 amino acids long. The V end was cut by 0 bases, the J end by 1 base, with 12 bases between. Germline V CDR1 and CDR2: MGHRA, YSYEKL.

As for this clone: Distinct nucleotide sequences in the sample also encode this CDR3. The chain links TRBV27 to TRBJ2-3; D remains unclear. The V gene lost 4 bases and the J gene lost 1 base, with 3 bases spanning the gap. Germline V gene lookup returns CDR1 MNHEY and CDR2 SMNVEV (reference sequence). The CDR3 contains 12 residues. The CDR3 reads CASSWGTDTQYF. The CDR3 nucleotides read TGTGCCAGCAGTTGGGGCACAGATACGCAGTATTTT.

This chain links TRBV10-1 with TRBJ1-4, with 10 bases identical to TRBD1. This CDR3 region has 14 residues. The germline V gene has CDR1 WNHNN and CDR2 SYGVQD (reference sequence). The V and J ends lost 6 bases and 6 bases, in that order; junction bases with no gene match: 4. The CDR3 loop is CASSSGTGDEKLFF. The CDR3, as DNA: TGCGCCAGCAGCTCCGGGACAGGGGATGAAAAACTGTTTTTT.

The chain has TRBV11-2 and TRBJ2-3, with TRBD2 identical over 11 bases. V dropped 0 bases and J dropped 3; count of bases not matched to a gene: 2. Germline lookup yields CDR1 SGHAT and CDR2 FQNNGV. The CDR3 spans 16 residues. CDR3 amino acids: CASSLELAGVTDTQYF. Here the CDR3 DNA reads TGTGCCAGCAGCTTAGAACTAGCGGGAGTAACAGATACGCAGTATTTT.

The sample holds one count of this clone. J is TRBJ1-1 and V is TRBV27, with D maybe TRBD1 (5 bases). CDR3 size: 14 residues. The germline V gene encodes CDR1 MNHEY and CDR2 SMNVEV (reference sequence). Deletions cut 0 bases from V and 4 bases from J, with 9 bases between. The CDR3 sequence is CASSLSGVSTEAFF. In nucleotides, the CDR3 is TGTGCCAGCAGTTTATCGGGGGTGAGCACTGAAGCTTTCTTT.

This clone was seen a single time. Additional DNA sequences in this sample encode the identical CDR3. The rearrangement uses TRBV19 and TRBJ2-7, with D unclear. Trimming took off 1 base at V and 0 bases at J, with 10 bases between the two ends. The CDR3 runs 15 residues. From germline, CDR1 is LNHDA and CDR2 SQIVND (reference sequence). The CDR3 DNA follows: TGTGCCAGTAGTATAGGGCCGTTGAGCTCCTACGAGCAGTACTTC. It is translated as CASSIGPLSSYEQYF.

For this clone: At one of its ends the junction is not consistent with the germline gene, which may arise from a read error. CDR3 region: CASSPMPKLMNTEAFF. The DNA of the CDR3 is TGTGCTAGCAGCCCGATGCCCAAGTTGATGAACACTGAAGCTTTCTTT. V usage is TRBV7-7 and J usage is TRBJ1-1; D call uncertain. CDR1 is SSHAT, CDR2 FNYEAQ, per germline (reference sequence). The CDR3 is 16 amino acids.

The rearrangement joins TRBV5-6 to TRBJ1-1; D not certain. V was clipped by 6 bases and J by 1 base, with 10 bases between them. The CDR3 covers 13 residues. Looked up from germline, CDR1 is SGHDT and CDR2 is YYEEEE. The CDR3 sequence: CASTVNPNTEAFF. The CDR3, as DNA: TGTGCCAGCACCGTGAACCCGAACACTGAAGCTTTCTTT.

The rearrangement links TRBV18 to TRBJ2-5; D remains unclear. The V gene's germline CDR1 is KGHSH and CDR2 LQKENI. V lost 5 bases, J lost 3 bases, and 19 bases lay in between. The CDR3 loop spans 16 amino acids. CDR3 loop: CASSDVSAGSEETQYF. For the CDR3, the DNA is TGTGCCAGCTCAGACGTTTCAGCTGGGTCCGAAGAGACCCAGTACTTC. Using reference TRBV18 and TRBJ2-5 for the parts outside the CDR3, the full variable domain is NAGVMQNPRHLVRRRGQEARLRCSPMKGHSHVYWYRQLPEEGLKFMVYLQKENIIDESGMPKERFSAEFPKEGPSILRIQQVVRGDSAAYFCASSDVSAGSEETQYFGPGTRLLVL.

The genes are TRBV29-1 and TRBJ1-1, with TRBD1 as a possible D gene (6 bases). The length of the CDR3 is 14 residues. Germline-derived CDR1 and CDR2 are SQVTM and ANQGSEA. V lost 0 bases to trimming and J lost 11 bases, with 19 bases between them. The chain's CDR3 is CSVEDTGSGAMAFF. The CDR3 coding sequence is TGCAGCGTTGAAGATACAGGGTCGGGGGCTATGGCTTTCTTT.

This sequence joins TRBV18 and TRBJ2-1; D remains unclear. Germline values: CDR1 KGHSH, CDR2 LQKENI. V was trimmed by 0 bases and J by 0 bases, leaving 12 bases between them. The CDR3 is made up of 17 amino acids. The CDR3 coding sequence is TGTGCCAGCTCACCACCTGAGTCTTTTAGCTCCTACAATGAGCAGTTCTTC. It is translated as CASSPPESFSSYNEQFF.

Here the CDR3 reads CASSEPVGYQPQHF. The CDR3 bases are TGTGCCAGCAGTGAACCCGTGGGTTATCAGCCCCAGCATTTT. V is TRBV6-1 and J is TRBJ1-5, with unresolved D. The germline CDR1 and CDR2 sequences are MNHNS and SASEGT. Trimming removed 2 bases from V and 5 bases from J, with 10 bases in between. This CDR3 region has 14 residues.

The rearrangement uses TRBV29-1 and TRBJ2-1, with TRBD2 matching over 8 bases. Looked up from germline, CDR1 is SQVTM and CDR2 is ANQGSEA. The length of the CDR3 is 15 residues. Trimming removed 3 bases from V and 2 bases from J; junction bases left unmatched: 6. The CDR3 spells CSVDLTSGTYNEQFF. The CDR3 coding sequence is TGCAGCGTTGATCTAACTAGCGGAACCTACAATGAGCAGTTCTTC.

Comments on this clone: It may be a read error: a sequence one base away is much more abundant. Other DNA sequences in this specimen translate into the identical CDR3. The chain employs TRBV5-4 and TRBJ2-7; D is uncertain. The length of the CDR3 is 11 residues. V lost 0 bases and J 2 bases, leaving 0 bases between the germline ends. Germline V gene data show CDR1 as SGHNT and CDR2 as YYREEE (reference sequence). The CDR3: CASSLAYEQYF. The CDR3 nucleotides read TGTGCCAGCAGCTTGGCCTACGAGCAGTACTTC.

This chain connects TRBV27 to TRBJ2-2; D might be TRBD1 or TRBD2, each matching 5 bases. The germline V and J ends were trimmed by 5 bases and 6 bases, with 16 bases remaining between them. Germline loops: CDR1 MNHEY, CDR2 SMNVEV (reference sequence). The CDR3 has 15 residues. The CDR3 coding sequence is TGTGCCAGCAGTATCCTCGGGGCGCTCCCCGGGGAGCTGTTTTTT. Residues: CASSILGALPGELFF.

The CDR3 DNA reads TGTGCCAGCAGTGCGGACGGAGGAGGAAAACTGTTTTTT. It translates to CASSADGGGKLFF. The chain has TRBV6-5 and TRBJ1-4; D gene uncertain. This CDR3 is 13 amino acids long. V gave up 5 bases and J gave up 10 bases, with 14 bases separating them. The germline CDR1 and CDR2 sequences are MNHEY and SVGAGI.

The V gene is TRBV4-3, the J gene TRBJ2-7; maybe TRBD2 (5 bases). This CDR3 has 14 residues. V was cut by 1 base and J by 2 bases, with 9 bases left in between. Germline V lookup: CDR1 LGHNA, CDR2 YSLEER. This CDR3 is CASSQATGTYEQYF. CDR3 sequence (DNA): TGCGCCAGCAGCCAAGCCACGGGAACCTACGAGCAGTACTTC.

The chain has TRBV2 and TRBJ2-7, with D possibly being TRBD2 (6 bases). This CDR3 is 15 amino acids long. The V gene lost 6 bases and the J gene lost 2 bases, with 17 bases spanning the gap. Germline loops: CDR1 SNHLY, CDR2 FYNNEI. The CDR3 nucleotides read TGTGCCAGCAGGGAGATGGGGGAGGCGGCCTACGAGCAGTACTTC. Its protein product is CASREMGEAAYEQYF.

This rearrangement joins TRBV11-2 to TRBJ2-7, with TRBD2 as a possible D gene (6 bases). Germline lookup yields CDR1 SGHAT and CDR2 FQNNGV. The CDR3 is made up of 14 amino acids. Trimming pared 1 base from V and 4 bases from J, leaving 11 bases between. The CDR3 sequence is CASSLVTSPYEQYF. The CDR3, as DNA: TGTGCCAGCAGCTTAGTCACTAGCCCATACGAGCAGTACTTC.

The chain recombines TRBV28 with TRBJ2-3; perhaps TRBD2 as D (6 bases). This CDR3 region has 16 residues. The V end lost 9 bases, the J end lost 0 bases, and 19 bases lay between the germline ends. Germline V gene sequence: CDR1 MDHEN, CDR2 SYDVKM. The CDR3 spells CASTEGTFTSTDTQYF. CDR3 DNA sequence: TGTGCCAGTACAGAGGGGACTTTTACTAGCACAGATACGCAGTATTTT.

This chain joins TRBV14 and TRBJ2-1, with TRBD1 as a possible D gene (6 bases). Germline CDR1 SGHDN, CDR2 FVKESK. The CDR3 runs 15 residues. V was shortened by 3 bases and J by 9 bases, with 18 bases between the two germline ends. In nucleotides, the CDR3 is TGTGCCAGCAGCCACCGGACTGGGGGCGAGGTTGAGCAGTTCTTC. Its translation is CASSHRTGGEVEQFF.

This chain connects TRBV7-9 to TRBJ1-5; the D is unclear. Germline V CDR1 and CDR2: SEHNR, FQNEAQ (reference sequence). The germline V and J ends were trimmed by 1 base and 4 bases, with 11 bases remaining between them. This CDR3 has 15 residues. CDR3 loop: CASSLETDPNQPQHF. The CDR3, as DNA: TGTGCCAGCAGCTTAGAAACAGATCCTAATCAGCCCCAGCATTTT.

The chain couples TRBV13 to TRBJ1-4, with D possibly TRBD1 on 5 matching bases. V was shortened by 0 bases and J by 5 bases, with 16 bases between the two germline ends. This CDR3 has 17 residues. Germline V gives CDR1 PRHDT, CDR2 FYEKMQ (reference sequence). In nucleotides, the CDR3 is TGTGCCAGCAGCTTAGGCCCGGAGGGGCCTTTAAATGAAAAACTGTTTTTT. Its translation: CASSLGPEGPLNEKLFF.

The rearrangement links TRBV7-9 to TRBJ2-7; TRBD1 matches 11 bases. Losses at the gene ends were 4 bases for V and 2 bases for J; bases not matched to a gene: 4. Germline V gene sequence: CDR1 SEHNR, CDR2 FQNEAQ (reference sequence). The CDR3 length is 15 residues. The CDR3 nucleotides read TGTGCCAGCAGCTCCCCGGACAGGGGGCCCTACGAGCAGTACTTC. Its protein is CASSSPDRGPYEQYF.

The gene calls are TRBV5-6 and TRBJ1-2; TRBD1 matches 9 bases. V lost 3 bases and J lost 4; bases outside the gene matches: 4. Germline values: CDR1 SGHDT, CDR2 YYEEEE. The CDR3 sequence is 14 residues long. The CDR3 region is CASSYTGGIYGYTF. The CDR3 DNA follows: TGTGCCAGCAGCTACACAGGGGGCATCTATGGCTACACCTTC.

This chain connects TRBV6-1 to TRBJ2-3; D might be TRBD1 or TRBD2, each matching 6 bases. V was trimmed by 3 bases and J by 4 bases, leaving 20 bases between them. The CDR3 sequence is 17 residues long. CDR1 is MNHNS and CDR2 is SASEGT in the germline V gene. In DNA, the CDR3 is TGTGCCAGCAGTGACTACCCCGGTGAGGGGGAGGCAGATACGCAGTATTTT. This codes for CASSDYPGEGEADTQYF.

This clone has a single count. This sequence joins TRBV11-2 and TRBJ2-5, with 8 nucleotides matching TRBD2. The CDR3 has 15 amino acids. CDR1 is SGHAT and CDR2 is FQNNGV in the germline V gene. The V gene end was trimmed by 7 bases and the J gene end by 0 bases; junction bases not matched to a gene: 7. This CDR3 reads CASTNLAGYQETQYF. The CDR3 DNA reads as TGTGCCAGCACCAATTTAGCGGGGTACCAAGAGACCCAGTACTTC.

The chain uses TRBV9 and TRBJ2-3; D is unclear. This CDR3 region has 15 residues. With 0 bases removed from V and 4 bases from J, the gap between germline ends came to 12 bases. Germline V CDR1 and CDR2: SGDLS, YYNGEE. Here the CDR3 DNA reads TGTGCCAGCAGCGTAGCAGCTAGATCCCCAGATACGCAGTATTTT. It specifies CASSVAARSPDTQYF.

The genes are TRBV11-2 and TRBJ2-4, with 8 bases fitting TRBD1. CDR1 and CDR2 (germline): SGHAT, FQNNGV. This CDR3 has 15 amino acids. V dropped 2 bases and J dropped 6; count of bases not matched to a gene: 6. CDR3 in amino acids: CASSLFTGTGNIQYF. Here the CDR3 DNA reads TGTGCCAGCAGCTTATTTACAGGGACAGGAAACATTCAGTACTTC.

The chain carries TRBV28 and TRBJ2-1; TRBD1 agrees at 7 bases. CDR1 and CDR2 from the germline V gene are MDHEN and SYDVKM. The CDR3 is made up of 14 amino acids. J lost 0 bases, V lost 11 bases, and 7 bases had no gene match. The CDR3 bases are TGTGCCGGCTCGACAGGGAGCTCCTACAATGAGCAGTTCTTC. Translating it yields CAGSTGSSYNEQFF.

A note on this clone: Other DNA sequences of this sample code for an identical CDR3. V gene TRBV6-1 combines with J gene TRBJ2-2, with 8 bases matching TRBD1. Trimming at V came to 4 bases and at J to 4 bases, leaving 8 bases not matched to a gene. The germline V gene has CDR1 MNHNS and CDR2 SASEGT. This CDR3 spans 16 amino acids. CDR3 residues: CASSVYRGSGTGELFF. CDR3 DNA sequence: TGTGCCAGCAGTGTTTACAGGGGGTCAGGCACCGGGGAGCTGTTTTTT.

The V and J genes are TRBV14 and TRBJ2-7; D ambiguous. The CDR3 has 16 amino acids. V shed 1 base and J shed 5 bases, with 18 bases lying between them. The germline V gene has CDR1 SGHDN and CDR2 FVKESK. The CDR3 DNA reads TGTGCCAGCAGCCAAGTCCCCCCGTCCCCCTGGAACGAGCAGTACTTC. Translation: CASSQVPPSPWNEQYF.